This T cell receptor beta chain derives from a study of molecular identifiers for immune sequencing clone quantification. Whole-study findings and limits: For effector cells, clones above 20 RNA copies held over 97% of molecules; for naive cells, under 1%. Sizes of clones that are highly expanded could be underestimated (if identical TCR molecules share a barcode).

A CD8+CD4-CCR7+CD45RA+ gate was used to sort naive CD8 T cells. Both previously described methods and listed TCR primers were employed to make bulk TCR libraries. TCRdb called the PCR reads again in MiXCR, with one record for every CDR3 protein. The table has around 460,000 distinct CDR3 sequences, over 20% seen once. In regard to this clonotype: Its antigen is undetermined.

This TCR derives from a human donor in good health. Some libraries in this study had Jurkat cell RNA spiked in. The sample was naive CD8+ T cells from blood, with Jurkat cell RNA spiked in. Subset: FACS-sorted CD8+CD4-CCR7+CD45RA+ naive T cells.

The DNA for the CDR3 is TGTGCCAGCAGTTTATCGTGGGCAGAGACGTACAATGAGCAGTTCTTC. Its translation is CASSLSWAETYNEQFF. The rearrangement links TRBV27 to TRBJ2-1; no firm D call. CDR1 and CDR2 from the germline V gene are MNHEY and SMNVEV (reference sequence). Deletions cut 0 bases from V and 4 bases from J, with 13 bases between. This CDR3 region has 16 residues.